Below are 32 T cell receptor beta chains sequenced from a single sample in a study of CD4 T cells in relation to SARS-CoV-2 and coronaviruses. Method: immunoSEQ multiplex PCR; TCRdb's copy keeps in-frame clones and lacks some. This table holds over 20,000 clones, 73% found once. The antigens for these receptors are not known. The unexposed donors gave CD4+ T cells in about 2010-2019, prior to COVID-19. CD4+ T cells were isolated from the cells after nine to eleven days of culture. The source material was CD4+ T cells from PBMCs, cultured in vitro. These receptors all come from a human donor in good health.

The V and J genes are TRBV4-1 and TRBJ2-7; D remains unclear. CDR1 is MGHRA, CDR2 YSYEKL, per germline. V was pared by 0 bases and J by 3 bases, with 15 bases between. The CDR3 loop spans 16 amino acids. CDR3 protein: CASSQEAASQVYEQYF. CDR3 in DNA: TGCGCCAGCAGCCAAGAGGCGGCCTCTCAAGTCTACGAGCAGTACTTC.

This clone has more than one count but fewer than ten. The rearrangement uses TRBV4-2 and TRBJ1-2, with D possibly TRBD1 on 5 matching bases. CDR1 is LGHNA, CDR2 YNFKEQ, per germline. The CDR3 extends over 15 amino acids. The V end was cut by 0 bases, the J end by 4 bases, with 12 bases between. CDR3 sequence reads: CASSQEGGYLYGYTF. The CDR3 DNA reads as TGTGCCAGCAGCCAAGAGGGGGGGTATCTCTATGGCTACACCTTC.

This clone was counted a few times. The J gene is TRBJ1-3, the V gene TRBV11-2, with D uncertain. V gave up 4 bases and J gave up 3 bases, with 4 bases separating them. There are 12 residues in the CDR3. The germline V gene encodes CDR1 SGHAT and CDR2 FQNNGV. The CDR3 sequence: CASSSNGNTIYF. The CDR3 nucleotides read TGTGCCAGCAGCTCTAATGGAAACACCATATATTTT.

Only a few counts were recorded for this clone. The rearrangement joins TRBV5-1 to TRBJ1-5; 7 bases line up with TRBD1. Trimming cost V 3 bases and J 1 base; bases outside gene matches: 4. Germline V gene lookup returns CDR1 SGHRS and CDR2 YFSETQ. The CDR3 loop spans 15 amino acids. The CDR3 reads CASSSGGQSNQPQHF. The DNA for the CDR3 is TGCGCCAGCAGCTCTGGGGGACAGAGCAATCAGCCCCAGCATTTT.

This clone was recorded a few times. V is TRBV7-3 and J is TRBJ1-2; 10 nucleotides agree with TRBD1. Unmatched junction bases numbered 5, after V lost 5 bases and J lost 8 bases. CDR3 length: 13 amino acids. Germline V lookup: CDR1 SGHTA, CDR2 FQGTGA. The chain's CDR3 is CASSPGQGEGYTF. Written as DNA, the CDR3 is TGTGCCAGCAGCCCCGGACAGGGGGAGGGCTACACCTTC.

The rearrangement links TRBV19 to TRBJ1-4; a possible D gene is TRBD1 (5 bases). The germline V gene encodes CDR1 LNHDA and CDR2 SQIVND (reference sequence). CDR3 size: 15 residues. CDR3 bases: TGTGCTTCCGTCCTTACCGCGCGCCGGGGGGAAAAACTGTTTTTT. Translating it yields CASVLTARRGEKLFF.

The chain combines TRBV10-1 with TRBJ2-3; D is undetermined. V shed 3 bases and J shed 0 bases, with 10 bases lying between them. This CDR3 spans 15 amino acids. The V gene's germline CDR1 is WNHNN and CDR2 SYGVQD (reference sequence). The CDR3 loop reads CASSDGQTSTDTQYF. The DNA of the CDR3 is TGCGCCAGCAGTGACGGGCAGACTAGCACAGATACGCAGTATTTT.

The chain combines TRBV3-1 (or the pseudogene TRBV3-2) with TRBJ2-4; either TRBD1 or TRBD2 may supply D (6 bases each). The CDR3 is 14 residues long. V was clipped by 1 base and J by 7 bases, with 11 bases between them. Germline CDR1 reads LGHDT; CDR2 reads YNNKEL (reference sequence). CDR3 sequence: CASSQGGARNIQYF. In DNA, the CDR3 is TGTGCCAGCAGCCAAGGGGGGGCAAGGAACATTCAGTACTTC.

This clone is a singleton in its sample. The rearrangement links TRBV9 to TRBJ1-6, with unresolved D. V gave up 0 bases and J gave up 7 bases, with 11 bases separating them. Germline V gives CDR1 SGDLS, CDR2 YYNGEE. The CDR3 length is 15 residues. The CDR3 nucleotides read TGTGCCAGCAGCGTAGCTGGGGAGTACAATTCACCCCTCCACTTT. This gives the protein CASSVAGEYNSPLHF.

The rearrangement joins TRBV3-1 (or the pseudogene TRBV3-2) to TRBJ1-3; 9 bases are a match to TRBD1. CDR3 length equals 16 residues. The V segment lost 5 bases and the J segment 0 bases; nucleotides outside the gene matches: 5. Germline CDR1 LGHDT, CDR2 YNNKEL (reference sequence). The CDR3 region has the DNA TGTGCCAGCAGCTCGTCGACAGGGGGCTCTGGAAACACCATATATTTT. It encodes CASSSSTGGSGNTIYF.

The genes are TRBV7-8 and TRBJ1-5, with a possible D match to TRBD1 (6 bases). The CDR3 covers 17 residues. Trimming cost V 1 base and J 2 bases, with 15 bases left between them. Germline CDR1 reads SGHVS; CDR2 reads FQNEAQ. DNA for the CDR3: TGTGCCAGCAGCTTAGGAGGGGGGCAGGGTGGCAATCAGCCCCAGCATTTT. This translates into CASSLGGGQGGNQPQHF.

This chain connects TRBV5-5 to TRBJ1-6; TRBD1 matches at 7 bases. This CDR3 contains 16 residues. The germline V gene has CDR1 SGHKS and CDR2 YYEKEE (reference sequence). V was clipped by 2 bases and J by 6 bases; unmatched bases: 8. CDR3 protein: CASSLRPGQTNSPLHF. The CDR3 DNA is TGTGCCAGCAGCTTAAGACCGGGACAGACTAATTCACCCCTCCACTTT. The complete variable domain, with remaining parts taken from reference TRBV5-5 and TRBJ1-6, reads DAGVTQSPTHLIKTRGQQVTLRCSPISGHKSVSWYQQVLGQGPQFIFQYYEKEERGRGNFPDRFSARQFPNYSSELNVNALLLGDSALYLCASSLRPGQTNSPLHFGNGTRLTVT.

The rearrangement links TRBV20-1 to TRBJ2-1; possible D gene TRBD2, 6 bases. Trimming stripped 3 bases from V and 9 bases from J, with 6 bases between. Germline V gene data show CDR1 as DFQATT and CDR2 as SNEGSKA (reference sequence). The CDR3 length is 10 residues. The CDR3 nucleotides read TGCAGTGCTAGGGGGGGTGAGCAGTTCTTC. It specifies CSARGGEQFF.

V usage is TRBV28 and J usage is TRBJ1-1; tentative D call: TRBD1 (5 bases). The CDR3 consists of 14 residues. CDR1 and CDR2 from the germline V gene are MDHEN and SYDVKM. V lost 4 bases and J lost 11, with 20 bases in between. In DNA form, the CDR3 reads TGTGCCAGCAGTTGGTGGGGCAGCTCCTTCTGGGCTTTCTTT. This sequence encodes CASSWWGSSFWAFF.

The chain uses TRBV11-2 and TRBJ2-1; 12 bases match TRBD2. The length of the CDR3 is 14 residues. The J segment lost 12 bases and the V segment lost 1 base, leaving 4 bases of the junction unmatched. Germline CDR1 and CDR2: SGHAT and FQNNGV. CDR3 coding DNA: TGTGCCAGCAGCTTAGTACTAGCGGGAGGTGGGCAGTTCTTC. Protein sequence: CASSLVLAGGGQFF.

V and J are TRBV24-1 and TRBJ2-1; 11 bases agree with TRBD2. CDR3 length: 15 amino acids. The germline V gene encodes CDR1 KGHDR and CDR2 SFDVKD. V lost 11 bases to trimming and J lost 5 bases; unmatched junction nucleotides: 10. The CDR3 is CAIRTSGSSHNEQFF. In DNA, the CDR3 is TGTGCCATCCGTACTAGCGGGAGTTCCCACAATGAGCAGTTCTTC.

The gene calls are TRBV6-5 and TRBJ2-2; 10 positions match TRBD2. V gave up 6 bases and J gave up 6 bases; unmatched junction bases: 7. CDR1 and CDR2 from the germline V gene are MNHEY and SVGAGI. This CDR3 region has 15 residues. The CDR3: CASRPVAGGAGELFF. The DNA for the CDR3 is TGTGCCAGCAGACCCGTAGCGGGAGGAGCCGGGGAGCTGTTTTTT.

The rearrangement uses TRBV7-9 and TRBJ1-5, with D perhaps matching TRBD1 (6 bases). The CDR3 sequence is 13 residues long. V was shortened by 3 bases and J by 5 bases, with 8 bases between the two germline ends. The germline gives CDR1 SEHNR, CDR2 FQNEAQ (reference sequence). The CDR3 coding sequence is TGTGCCAGCAGCTTTTCAGGGGATCAGCCCCAGCATTTT. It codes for CASSFSGDQPQHF.

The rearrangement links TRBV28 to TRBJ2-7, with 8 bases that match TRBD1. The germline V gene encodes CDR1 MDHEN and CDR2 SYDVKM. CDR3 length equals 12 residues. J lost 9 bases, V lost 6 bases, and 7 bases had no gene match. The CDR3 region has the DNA TGTGCCAGCAGCTCGGACAGGGTAAGGCAGTACTTC. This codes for CASSSDRVRQYF.

CDR3: CASSRLAGAGNEQFF. Written as DNA, the CDR3 is TGTGCCAGCAGCCGACTAGCGGGAGCGGGGAATGAGCAGTTCTTC. The chain couples TRBV9 to TRBJ2-1; 12 bases map to TRBD2. This CDR3 comprises 15 residues. Germline V gene sequence: CDR1 SGDLS, CDR2 YYNGEE. Trimming removed 4 bases from V and 7 bases from J; junction bases left unmatched: 6.

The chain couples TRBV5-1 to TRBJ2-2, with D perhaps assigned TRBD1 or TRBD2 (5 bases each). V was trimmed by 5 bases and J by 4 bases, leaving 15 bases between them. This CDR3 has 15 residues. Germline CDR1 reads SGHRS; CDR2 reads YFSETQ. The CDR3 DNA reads TGCGCCAGCAGAGGGGACGGCGGTGCCACCGGGGAGCTGTTTTTT. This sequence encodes CASRGDGGATGELFF.

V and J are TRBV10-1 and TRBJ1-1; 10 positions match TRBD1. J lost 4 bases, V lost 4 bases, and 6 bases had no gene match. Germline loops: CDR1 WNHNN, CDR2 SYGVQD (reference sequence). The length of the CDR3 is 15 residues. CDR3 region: CASSGDRGRSTEAFF. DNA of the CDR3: TGCGCCAGCAGTGGGGACAGGGGACGTAGCACTGAAGCTTTCTTT.

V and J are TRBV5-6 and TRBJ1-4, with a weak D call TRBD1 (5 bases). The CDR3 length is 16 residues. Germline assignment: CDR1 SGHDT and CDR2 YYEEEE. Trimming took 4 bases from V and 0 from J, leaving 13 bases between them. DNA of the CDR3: TGTGCCAGCAGCGCCCAAACAGGTACAACTAATGAAAAACTGTTTTTT. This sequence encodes CASSAQTGTTNEKLFF. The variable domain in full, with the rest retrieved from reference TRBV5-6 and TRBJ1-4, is DAGVTQSPTHLIKTRGQQVTLRCSPKSGHDTVSWYQQALGQGPQFIFQYYEEEERQRGNFPDRFSGHQFPNYSSELNVNALLLGDSALYLCASSAQTGTTNEKLFFGSGTQLSVL.

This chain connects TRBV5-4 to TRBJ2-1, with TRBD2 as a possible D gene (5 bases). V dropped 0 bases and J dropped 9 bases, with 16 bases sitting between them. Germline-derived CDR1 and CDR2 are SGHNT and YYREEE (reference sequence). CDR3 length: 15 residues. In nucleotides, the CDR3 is TGTGCCAGCAGCTTGGGGCTAGCCGAGGGTCTTGAGCAGTTCTTC. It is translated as CASSLGLAEGLEQFF.

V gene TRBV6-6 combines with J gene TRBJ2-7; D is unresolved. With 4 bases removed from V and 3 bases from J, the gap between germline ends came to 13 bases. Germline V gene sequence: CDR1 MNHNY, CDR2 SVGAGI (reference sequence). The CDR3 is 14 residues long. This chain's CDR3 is CASSSLGWDYEQYF. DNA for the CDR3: TGTGCCAGCAGTTCCCTGGGGTGGGACTACGAGCAGTACTTC.

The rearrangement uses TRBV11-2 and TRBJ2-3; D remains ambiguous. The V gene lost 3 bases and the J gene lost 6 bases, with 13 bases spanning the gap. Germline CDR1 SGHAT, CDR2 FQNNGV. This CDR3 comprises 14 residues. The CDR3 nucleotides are TGTGCCAGCAGCTTTCGTCGGTCGATGGATACGCAGTATTTT. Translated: CASSFRRSMDTQYF.

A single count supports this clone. CDR3 DNA: TGTGCCAGCAATCCAGGGAGGCCCAAGGGCGGCTACACCTTC. Protein sequence: CASNPGRPKGGYTF. The chain recombines TRBV9 with TRBJ1-2, with D perhaps TRBD1 (5 bases). Germline V gene data show CDR1 as SGDLS and CDR2 as YYNGEE. V gave up 6 bases and J gave up 8 bases, with 20 bases separating them. The CDR3 is 14 amino acids.

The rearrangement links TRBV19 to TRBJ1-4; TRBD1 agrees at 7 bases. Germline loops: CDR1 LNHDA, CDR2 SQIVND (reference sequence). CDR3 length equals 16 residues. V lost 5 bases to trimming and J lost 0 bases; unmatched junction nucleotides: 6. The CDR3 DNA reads TGTGCCAGTAGTGAAGAGGGACAGTCAACTAATGAAAAACTGTTTTTT. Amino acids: CASSEEGQSTNEKLFF.

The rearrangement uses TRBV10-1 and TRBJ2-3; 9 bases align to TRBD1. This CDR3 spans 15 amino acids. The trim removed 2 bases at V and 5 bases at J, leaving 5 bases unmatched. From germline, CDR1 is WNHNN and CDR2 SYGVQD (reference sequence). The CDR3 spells CASSEPGQGRDTQYF. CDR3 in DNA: TGCGCCAGCAGTGAGCCGGGACAGGGAAGAGATACGCAGTATTTT.

The CDR3 is CASRIGGLPAETQYF. For the CDR3, the DNA is TGCGCCAGCAGAATTGGGGGATTGCCAGCGGAGACCCAGTACTTC. This chain uses TRBV5-1 with TRBJ2-5, with D possibly called TRBD1 or TRBD2 (5 bases each). Trimming shortened V by 5 bases and J by 5 bases, and 19 bases separated the two germline ends. The CDR3 is 15 amino acids. Germline CDR1 is SGHRS and CDR2 is YFSETQ.

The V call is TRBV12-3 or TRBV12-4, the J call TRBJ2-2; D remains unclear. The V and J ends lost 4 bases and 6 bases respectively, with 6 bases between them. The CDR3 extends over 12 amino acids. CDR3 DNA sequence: TGTGCCAGCAGTTCCCTCCCCGGGGAGCTGTTTTTT. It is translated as CASSSLPGELFF.

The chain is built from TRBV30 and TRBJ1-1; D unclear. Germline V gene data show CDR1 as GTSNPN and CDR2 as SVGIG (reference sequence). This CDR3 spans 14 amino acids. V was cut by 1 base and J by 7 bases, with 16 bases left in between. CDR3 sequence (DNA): TGTGCCTGGAGTGACCCTCCCGGTTCGCGTGAAGCTTTCTTT. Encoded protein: CAWSDPPGSREAFF.